Below, 21 T cell receptor beta chains from the same sample are listed, as sequenced in a study of blood T cell repertoires in COVID-19. Sequencing used immunoSEQ multiplex PCR; TCRdb keeps in-frame clones, though not all of them. The sample includes roughly 220,000 clones, around 88% of them seen just once. The sequencing input was PBMCs or T cells enriched from blood (not recorded which). Receptors were obtained from a woman aged 45-59 years with acute COVID-19.

The CDR3 reads CSVEDTGVGNTIYF. The CDR3 region has the DNA TGCAGCGTTGAAGACACAGGGGTCGGAAACACCATATATTTT. The chain recombines TRBV29-1 with TRBJ1-3; 7 bases line up with TRBD1. This CDR3 region has 14 residues. Germline CDR1 reads SQVTM; CDR2 reads ANQGSEA. Trimming took 0 bases from V and 4 from J; bases not matched to a gene: 3.

V is TRBV28 and J is TRBJ2-7, with 8 bases that match TRBD1. CDR1 is MDHEN and CDR2 is SYDVKM in the germline V gene. Trimming removed 7 bases from V and 0 bases from J; junction bases left unmatched: 11. CDR3 length equals 16 residues. CDR3 in DNA: TGTGCCAGCACCGAAACCCCAGGGGGCCCCTCCTACGAGCAGTACTTC. Its protein is CASTETPGGPSYEQYF.

V usage is TRBV5-1 and J usage is TRBJ2-5; TRBD1 matches at 10 bases. Germline trimming cut 3 bases from V and 3 bases from J; bases unmatched to any gene: 8. The CDR3 has 16 amino acids. Germline-derived CDR1 and CDR2 are SGHRS and YFSETQ. As DNA, the CDR3 is TGCGCCAGCAGCTCCCGGCCTGGGACAGGGGAAGAGACCCAGTACTTC. Translated: CASSSRPGTGEETQYF.

This clone has just a few counts. V usage is TRBV7-9 and J usage is TRBJ2-3, with TRBD2 matching 7 bases. V lost 1 base and J lost 0; bases outside the gene matches: 4. The CDR3 consists of 16 residues. Germline V lookup: CDR1 SEHNR, CDR2 FQNEAQ (reference sequence). CDR3 in amino acids: CASSLGGSSSTDTQYF. The CDR3 bases are TGTGCCAGCAGCTTAGGCGGGAGTTCGAGCACAGATACGCAGTATTTT.

The rearrangement links TRBV5-4 to TRBJ2-4, with a possible D match to TRBD1 (5 bases). Trimming cost V 5 bases and J 2 bases, with 11 bases left between them. The V gene's germline CDR1 is SGHNT and CDR2 YYREEE (reference sequence). The CDR3 runs to 14 residues. The CDR3 bases are TGTGCCAGCAGTAATACAGGATCCAAAAACATTCAGTACTTC. This encodes CASSNTGSKNIQYF.

The chain employs TRBV28 and TRBJ2-3, with D possibly matching TRBD2 (6 bases). With 4 bases removed from V and 7 bases from J, the gap between germline ends came to 18 bases. The CDR3 consists of 15 residues. Looked up from germline, CDR1 is MDHEN and CDR2 is SYDVKM. CDR3 bases: TGTGCCAGCAGTTCCGGGACTCTCGAGACGAATACGCAGTATTTT. Amino acids: CASSSGTLETNTQYF.

This clone was recorded only once. The chain carries TRBV28 and TRBJ1-3, with unresolved D. Germline loops: CDR1 MDHEN, CDR2 SYDVKM. V shed 6 bases and J shed 0 bases, with 12 bases lying between them. CDR3 length equals 15 residues. CDR3 DNA: TGTGCCAGCAGCCTAAGAGGGAACTCTGGAAACACCATATATTTT. It codes for CASSLRGNSGNTIYF.

The genes are TRBV27 and TRBJ2-5; 7 bases match TRBD1. Germline V CDR1 and CDR2: MNHEY, SMNVEV (reference sequence). The ends lost 6 bases at V and 6 bases at J; junction bases unmatched: 10. This CDR3 comprises 14 residues. CDR3 residues: CASSPDREIKTQYF. The CDR3 coding sequence is TGTGCCAGCAGCCCCGACAGGGAGATAAAGACCCAGTACTTC.

The rearrangement joins TRBV11-2 to TRBJ2-7; maybe TRBD1 (6 bases). CDR3 length: 14 amino acids. Germline V gives CDR1 SGHAT, CDR2 FQNNGV. Deletions cut 5 bases from V and 5 bases from J, with 16 bases between. In DNA, the CDR3 is TGTGCCAGCAGCGATCCAGGGGTCGACGACGAGCAGTACTTC. It translates to CASSDPGVDDEQYF.

The chain links TRBV3-1 (or the pseudogene TRBV3-2) to TRBJ1-4, with TRBD1 matching over 9 bases. Germline lookup yields CDR1 LGHDT and CDR2 YNNKEL (reference sequence). The V and J ends lost 5 bases and 7 bases, in that order; junction bases with no gene match: 8. This CDR3 comprises 15 residues. As DNA, the CDR3 is TGTGCCAGCAGCTTTCCGGGACAGGGAACTGAAAAACTGTTTTTT. It is translated as CASSFPGQGTEKLFF.

V is TRBV12-3 or TRBV12-4 and J is TRBJ1-5; no definite D call. The CDR3 length is 12 residues. The V gene lost 1 base and the J gene lost 7 bases, with 5 bases spanning the gap. The chain's CDR3 is CASSLGLQPQHF. In nucleotides, the CDR3 is TGTGCCAGCAGTTTAGGCCTACAGCCCCAGCATTTT.

The chain couples TRBV19 to TRBJ2-5; the D gene is possibly TRBD1 (6 bases). Trimming cost V 4 bases and J 4 bases, with 10 bases left between them. CDR1 LNHDA and CDR2 SQIVND come from the germline V gene (reference sequence). The CDR3 covers 13 residues. The DNA of the CDR3 is TGTGCCAGTAGTACAACAGGGCGAGAGACCCAGTACTTC. Its translation: CASSTTGRETQYF.

The chain couples TRBV4-1 to TRBJ1-4; 7 bases are a match to TRBD1. Germline assignment: CDR1 MGHRA and CDR2 YSYEKL. This CDR3 contains 14 residues. The CDR3 sequence: CPTTRQGRGEKLFF. CDR3 in DNA: TGCCCCACCACCCGACAGGGTAGGGGAGAAAAACTGTTTTTT.

The chain recombines TRBV6-1 with TRBJ1-4; the match to TRBD1 covers 9 bases. This CDR3 spans 16 amino acids. In germline, CDR1 is MNHNS, CDR2 SASEGT. The V gene end was trimmed by 3 bases and the J gene end by 2 bases; junction bases not matched to a gene: 4. CDR3 nucleotide sequence: TGTGCCAGCAGTGAGGGACAGGGAGGCACTAATGAAAAACTGTTTTTT. It is translated as CASSEGQGGTNEKLFF.

The genes are TRBV2 and TRBJ2-7; TRBD1 might be the D (7 bases). The CDR3 extends over 13 amino acids. Germline V gene data show CDR1 as SNHLY and CDR2 as FYNNEI. The V gene lost 2 bases and the J gene lost 6 bases, with 11 bases spanning the gap. Here the CDR3 reads CASSESQGGEQYF. CDR3 DNA sequence: TGTGCCAGCAGTGAATCTCAGGGGGGCGAGCAGTACTTC.

The chain combines TRBV28 with TRBJ2-2, with 7 positions matching TRBD1. V shed 6 bases and J 6 bases; nucleotides not matched to a gene: 7. CDR3 size: 14 residues. Germline-derived CDR1 and CDR2 are MDHEN and SYDVKM. Here the CDR3 DNA reads TGTGCCAGCAGACAACAGGGGTCCGCCGGGGAGCTGTTTTTT. The encoded protein is CASRQQGSAGELFF.

The chain combines TRBV3-1 (or the pseudogene TRBV3-2) with TRBJ2-1; tentatively, D is TRBD2 (5 bases). This CDR3 has 15 residues. V was cut by 4 bases and J by 4 bases, with 14 bases left in between. Germline V gene sequence: CDR1 LGHDT, CDR2 YNNKEL (reference sequence). CDR3 protein: CASSPPRAQYNEQFF. Written as DNA, the CDR3 is TGTGCCAGCAGCCCTCCGAGGGCTCAATACAATGAGCAGTTCTTC.

The chain recombines TRBV9 with TRBJ2-2, with a tentative D call TRBD2 (6 bases). The germline gives CDR1 SGDLS, CDR2 YYNGEE. The CDR3 runs to 21 residues. V was shortened by 3 bases and J by 4 bases, with 31 bases between the two germline ends. CDR3 sequence reads: CASSGHTSPKASSASTGELFF. As DNA, the CDR3 is TGTGCCAGCAGCGGACACACCTCGCCCAAAGCCTCTAGCGCCAGCACCGGGGAGCTGTTTTTT.

This clone was found once. This chain joins TRBV28 and TRBJ1-2, with 7 bases identical to TRBD1. The CDR3 is made up of 15 amino acids. Looked up from germline, CDR1 is MDHEN and CDR2 is SYDVKM. With 6 bases clipped from V and 4 bases from J, the junction kept 11 bases outside the gene matches. The CDR3 nucleotides read TGTGCCAGCAGCCCTAGGGACAGAGAAGCCTATGGCTACACCTTC. It yields the protein CASSPRDREAYGYTF.

J is TRBJ1-5 and V is TRBV28; 10 nucleotides agree with TRBD1. V shed 2 bases, J shed 6 bases, and the junction held 10 bases outside the gene matches. From germline, CDR1 is MDHEN and CDR2 SYDVKM. This CDR3 contains 17 residues. The chain's CDR3 is CASSLAWGQGHSQPQHF. In nucleotides, the CDR3 is TGTGCCAGCAGTTTAGCTTGGGGACAGGGGCATAGTCAGCCCCAGCATTTT.

The J gene is TRBJ2-1, the V gene TRBV7-2; 10 bases align to TRBD2. Germline V gene sequence: CDR1 SGHTA, CDR2 FQGNSA. The length of the CDR3 is 15 residues. The ends lost 5 bases at V and 16 bases at J; junction bases unmatched: 17. The CDR3 spells CASSTRTTRLAGLFF. DNA of the CDR3: TGTGCCAGCAGCACCCGGACTACGAGACTAGCGGGTTTATTCTTC.